This TCR beta chain is from a study of shared clonotypes between healthy human individuals. Assay used: immunoSEQ multiplex PCR; TCRdb lists only in-frame clones, some missing. The table records about 2.4 million clones, roughly 93% of them present only once. V was trimmed by 3 bases and J by 6 bases, leaving 15 bases between them. Germline lookup yields CDR1 SEHNR and CDR2 FQNEAQ (reference sequence). This CDR3 is built from 15 residues. From CD4+ cells came CD45RA+ naive and CD45RA-negative memory subsets. What was sequenced was naive CD4+ T cells from PBMCs. As for subset: CD45RA+ positively selected. The chain carries TRBV7-9 and TRBJ1-5; weak D call: TRBD1 (6 bases). The sequence came from a man aged 18 to 35 in good health. Some clones in this sample may be carry-over from other donors' samples. The CDR3 sequence is CASSFAGAFGQPQHF. CDR3 coding DNA: TGTGCCAGCAGCTTCGCAGGGGCTTTCGGTCAGCCCCAGCATTTT.